The sample holds one count of the clone carrying this T cell receptor beta chain. Its target is unknown. These data are taken from a study of T cell responses to AZD1222 COVID-19 vaccine. The analysis combined second doses at about 4 or about 12 weeks. Whole-study results and caveats: All repertoire sampling was performed exclusively after the peak T cell response.

Here immunoSEQ multiplex PCR was the method, and the copy in TCRdb shows in-frame clones only, minus some. The sample contains around 150,000 clones, 92% of which appear only once. V lost 5 bases, J lost 6 bases, and 8 bases lay in between. The CDR3 covers 11 residues. Germline-derived CDR1 and CDR2 are SGHVS and FNYEAQ. The J gene is TRBJ2-7, the V gene TRBV7-6; D is possibly TRBD1 (6 bases). The clonotype originates from an adult who received the AZD1222 COVID-19 vaccine. The material sequenced was peripheral blood, taken 28 days after the second AZD1222 dose. CDR3 residues: CASSVTGEQYF. CDR3 coding DNA: TGTGCCAGCAGCGTGACAGGCGAGCAGTACTTC.